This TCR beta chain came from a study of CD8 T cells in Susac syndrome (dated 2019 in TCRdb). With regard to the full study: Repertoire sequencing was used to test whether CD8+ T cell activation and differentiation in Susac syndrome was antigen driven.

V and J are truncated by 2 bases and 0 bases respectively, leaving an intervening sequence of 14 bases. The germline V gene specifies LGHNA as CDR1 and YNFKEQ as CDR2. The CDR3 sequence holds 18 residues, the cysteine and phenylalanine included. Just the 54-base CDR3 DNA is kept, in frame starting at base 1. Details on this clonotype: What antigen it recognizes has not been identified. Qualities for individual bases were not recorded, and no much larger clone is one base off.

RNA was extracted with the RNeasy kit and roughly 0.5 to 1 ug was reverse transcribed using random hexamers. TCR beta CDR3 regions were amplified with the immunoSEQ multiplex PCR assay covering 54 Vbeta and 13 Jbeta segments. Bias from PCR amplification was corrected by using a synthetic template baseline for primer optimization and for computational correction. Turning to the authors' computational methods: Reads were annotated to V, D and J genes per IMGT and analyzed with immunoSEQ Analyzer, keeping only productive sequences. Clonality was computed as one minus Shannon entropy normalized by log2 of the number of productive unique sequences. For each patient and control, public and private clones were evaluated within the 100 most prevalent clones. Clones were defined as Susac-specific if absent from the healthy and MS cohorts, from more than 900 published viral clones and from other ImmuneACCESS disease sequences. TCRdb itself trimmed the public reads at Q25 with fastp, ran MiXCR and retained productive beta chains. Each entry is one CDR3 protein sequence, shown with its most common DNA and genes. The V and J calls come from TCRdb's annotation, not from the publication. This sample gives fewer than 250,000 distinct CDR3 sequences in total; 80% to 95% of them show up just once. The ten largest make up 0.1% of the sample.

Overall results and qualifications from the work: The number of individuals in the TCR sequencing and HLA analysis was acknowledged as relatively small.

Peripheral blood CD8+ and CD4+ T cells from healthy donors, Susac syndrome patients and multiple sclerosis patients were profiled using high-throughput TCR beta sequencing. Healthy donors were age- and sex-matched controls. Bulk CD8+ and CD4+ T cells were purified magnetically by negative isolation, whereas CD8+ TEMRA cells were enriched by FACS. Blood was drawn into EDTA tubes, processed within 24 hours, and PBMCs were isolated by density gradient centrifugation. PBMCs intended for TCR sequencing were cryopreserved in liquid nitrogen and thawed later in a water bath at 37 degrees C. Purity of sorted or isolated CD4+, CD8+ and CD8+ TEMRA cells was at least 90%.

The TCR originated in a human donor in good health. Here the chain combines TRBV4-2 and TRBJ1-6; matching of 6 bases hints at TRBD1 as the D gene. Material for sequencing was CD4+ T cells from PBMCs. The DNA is TGTGCCAGCAGCCAACCCCTGGGAGGGGGCTCCTATAATTCACCCCTCCACTTT. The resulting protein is CASSQPLGGGSYNSPLHF.